The next 29 T cell receptor beta chains were all read from a single sample in a study of blood T cell repertoires in COVID-19. Profiling relied on immunoSEQ multiplex PCR, and the TCRdb table lists in-frame clones only, not all of them. This sample carries 220,000 or so clones, around 88% of them seen once, and the ten largest clones take approximately 2%. The sample comprised PBMCs or T cells enriched from blood (not recorded which). These TCRs come from a woman between 50 and 59 years old who had recovered from COVID-19.

The rearrangement links TRBV29-1 to TRBJ1-2; TRBD1 might be the D (6 bases). This CDR3 region has 12 residues. Germline assignment: CDR1 SQVTM and CDR2 ANQGSEA. V was cut by 3 bases and J by 4 bases, with 9 bases left in between. This CDR3 is CSVETDSYGYTF. CDR3 DNA sequence: TGCAGCGTTGAGACGGACAGCTATGGCTACACCTTC.

The J gene is TRBJ1-1, the V gene TRBV18; perhaps TRBD1 as D (5 bases). Germline lookup yields CDR1 KGHSH and CDR2 LQKENI. V lost 6 bases and J 1 base, leaving 18 bases between the germline ends. The CDR3 extends over 16 amino acids. The CDR3 region has the DNA TGTGCCAGCTCCACTCTTGGGGGGAGAGAGAACACTGAAGCTTTCTTT. Its protein is CASSTLGGRENTEAFF.

This chain uses TRBV19 with TRBJ1-4; 8 positions agree with TRBD1. Germline V lookup: CDR1 LNHDA, CDR2 SQIVND (reference sequence). The CDR3 has 13 residues. The trim removed 7 bases at V and 7 bases at J, leaving 5 bases unmatched. Here the CDR3 DNA reads TGTGCCAGTAACCCAGGACAGGGTGAAAAACTGTTTTTT. This translates into CASNPGQGEKLFF.

The chain recombines TRBV3-1 (or the pseudogene TRBV3-2) with TRBJ2-7, with D perhaps TRBD2 (6 bases). The germline V gene encodes CDR1 LGHDT and CDR2 YNNKEL (reference sequence). CDR3 size: 15 residues. V lost 5 bases, J lost 0 bases, and 14 bases lay in between. The CDR3, as DNA: TGTGCCAGCAGCAACCTAGCGCTGAGCTCCTACGAGCAGTACTTC. It specifies CASSNLALSSYEQYF.

The chain recombines TRBV5-1 with TRBJ2-2; possibly TRBD2 for D (6 bases). Germline CDR1 and CDR2: SGHRS and YFSETQ. CDR3 length equals 16 residues. The germline V and J ends were trimmed by 3 bases and 0 bases, with 12 bases remaining between them. This chain's CDR3 is CASSSLASPNTGELFF. The CDR3 DNA reads TGCGCCAGCAGCTCCCTAGCGAGCCCGAACACCGGGGAGCTGTTTTTT.

The genes are TRBV7-2 and TRBJ1-5, with TRBD1 matching over 7 bases. CDR3 size: 15 residues. Germline V lookup: CDR1 SGHTA, CDR2 FQGNSA. V shed 6 bases, J shed 5 bases, and the junction held 10 bases outside the gene matches. In DNA form, the CDR3 reads TGTGCCAGCAGTCTGACAGGGCTGAGGGATCAGCCCCAGCATTTT. It encodes CASSLTGLRDQPQHF.

The chain employs TRBV30 and TRBJ1-1; 7 bases map to TRBD1. V dropped 8 bases and J dropped 6; count of bases not matched to a gene: 9. Per germline, CDR1 GTSNPN and CDR2 SVGIG (reference sequence). The CDR3 length is 12 residues. The CDR3 here is CARRLTGAEAFF. The CDR3 coding sequence is TGTGCCCGACGGCTCACAGGGGCTGAAGCTTTCTTT.

V gene TRBV7-8 combines with J gene TRBJ2-5, with TRBD2 as a possible D gene (6 bases). The CDR3 is 15 residues long. V was trimmed by 1 base and J by 1 base, leaving 10 bases between them. CDR1 is SGHVS, CDR2 FQNEAQ, per germline. CDR3 loop: CASSLDGGSQETQYF. The CDR3 DNA follows: TGTGCCAGCAGCTTAGATGGAGGGTCCCAAGAGACCCAGTACTTC.

The chain carries TRBV7-8 and TRBJ1-1; 7 nucleotides agree with TRBD1. Germline V gene sequence: CDR1 SGHVS, CDR2 FQNEAQ. The CDR3 loop spans 12 amino acids. V gave up 5 bases and J gave up 10 bases; unmatched junction bases: 7. CDR3 sequence: CASSTRQGTAFF. The CDR3 coding sequence is TGTGCCAGCAGCACTCGACAGGGAACAGCTTTCTTT.

This rearrangement joins TRBV7-3 to TRBJ2-1; no reliable D call. Germline V gives CDR1 SGHTA, CDR2 FQGTGA. V shed 5 bases and J shed 6 bases, with 11 bases lying between them. CDR3 size: 13 residues. The CDR3 loop is CASSPNYGNEQFF. CDR3 DNA: TGTGCCAGCAGCCCAAACTACGGCAATGAGCAGTTCTTC.

Of note for this clone: Germline and junction disagree at one end, which may indicate a read error. The CDR3 protein is CASSKDTSGIVF. The CDR3 bases are TGTGCCAGCAGCAAAGATACGAGCGGGATCGTCTTC. The chain uses TRBV3-1 (or the pseudogene TRBV3-2) and TRBJ2-1; 7 positions agree with TRBD2. The germline V gene encodes CDR1 LGHDT and CDR2 YNNKEL (reference sequence). This CDR3 contains 12 residues.

This chain joins TRBV7-2 and TRBJ1-1; the D is unclear. Per germline, CDR1 SGHTA and CDR2 FQGNSA. The V end was cut by 0 bases, the J end by 2 bases, with 7 bases between. The CDR3 totals 14 residues. CDR3 sequence reads: CASSLAGVNTEAFF. The CDR3 nucleotides read TGTGCCAGCAGCTTAGCGGGCGTCAACACTGAAGCTTTCTTT.

For this clone: Other DNA sequences from this sample encode an identical CDR3 as well. The V and J genes are TRBV6-5 and TRBJ1-1; the match to TRBD1 covers 10 bases. J gave up 2 bases and V 2 bases, and 2 bases lay outside the gene matches. The germline V gene has CDR1 MNHEY and CDR2 SVGAGI. This CDR3 comprises 15 residues. CDR3 bases: TGTGCCAGCAGTTACGGGACAGGGGTAAACACTGAAGCTTTCTTT. Amino acid sequence: CASSYGTGVNTEAFF.

The rearrangement links TRBV6-1 to TRBJ1-6, with D possibly matching TRBD1 (6 bases). Deletions cut 0 bases from V and 8 bases from J, with 11 bases between. Germline V CDR1 and CDR2: MNHNS, SASEGT. CDR3 length: 15 amino acids. The CDR3 reads CASSEAPGVDSPLHF. CDR3 bases: TGTGCCAGCAGTGAAGCGCCAGGGGTGGATTCACCCCTCCACTTT.

CDR3 amino acids: CASSQDGGKVNGYTF. The CDR3 bases are TGCGCCAGCAGCCAAGATGGGGGGAAGGTTAATGGCTACACCTTC. V and J are TRBV4-1 and TRBJ1-2; maybe TRBD1 (5 bases). The V end was cut by 0 bases, the J end by 6 bases, with 14 bases between. Germline assignment: CDR1 MGHRA and CDR2 YSYEKL. This CDR3 is built from 15 residues.

The chain has TRBV28 and TRBJ1-5; D gene ambiguous. The CDR3 totals 12 residues. V was clipped by 2 bases and J by 5 bases, with 4 bases between them. From germline, CDR1 is MDHEN and CDR2 SYDVKM. The CDR3 spells CASSLPYQPQHF. The CDR3 DNA is TGTGCCAGCAGTTTACCCTATCAGCCCCAGCATTTT.

The chain has TRBV7-2 and TRBJ1-1; D not resolved. CDR3 length equals 14 residues. Germline loops: CDR1 SGHTA, CDR2 FQGNSA. Trimming took 6 bases from V and 5 from J, leaving 16 bases between them. CDR3 nucleotides: TGTGCCAGCAGTTTCGGACTGGGCGGAACTGAAGCTTTCTTT. Residues: CASSFGLGGTEAFF.

As DNA, the CDR3 is TGTGCCAGCAGCGCAGACAGGGGGCTATCTGGAAACACCATATATTTT. It translates to CASSADRGLSGNTIYF. The J gene is TRBJ1-3, the V gene TRBV11-3, with 10 nucleotides matching TRBD1. The J segment lost 1 base and the V segment lost 5 bases, leaving 5 bases of the junction unmatched. Germline loops: CDR1 SGHNT, CDR2 YENEEA. This CDR3 has 16 residues.

The gene calls are TRBV5-6 and TRBJ2-1; 10 bases line up with TRBD1. Unmatched junction bases numbered 4, after V lost 2 bases and J lost 8 bases. The CDR3 length is 14 residues. From germline, CDR1 is SGHDT and CDR2 YYEEEE. CDR3 sequence: CASSFLDRGDEQFF. As DNA, the CDR3 is TGTGCCAGCAGCTTCTTGGACAGGGGGGATGAGCAGTTCTTC.

The V gene is TRBV10-2, the J gene TRBJ1-1; D is possibly TRBD1 (6 bases). Germline CDR1 WSHSY, CDR2 SAAADI. V was clipped by 7 bases and J by 10 bases, with 13 bases between them. The CDR3 has 11 residues. The CDR3 DNA reads as TGCGCCAGCACGGGACATTCCGGAGCTTTCTTT. Translated, it gives CASTGHSGAFF.

The chain has TRBV27 and TRBJ2-3; a weak D match, TRBD1 (5 bases). Germline lookup yields CDR1 MNHEY and CDR2 SMNVEV (reference sequence). The germline V and J ends were trimmed by 1 base and 7 bases, with 12 bases remaining between them. The CDR3 extends over 14 amino acids. In DNA form, the CDR3 reads TGTGCCAGCAGTTTATGGCAGGGTTGGCATACGCAGTATTTT. Protein: CASSLWQGWHTQYF.

This clone was seen only once. The chain has TRBV28 and TRBJ1-2; D is possibly TRBD1 (6 bases). Germline-derived CDR1 and CDR2 are MDHEN and SYDVKM. The V end was cut by 8 bases, the J end by 8 bases, with 21 bases between. This CDR3 is built from 14 residues. CDR3 bases: TGTGCCAGCGGTCAAATACAGGGTTCGACGGGCTACACCTTC. Its protein product is CASGQIQGSTGYTF.

The rearrangement uses TRBV30 and TRBJ2-5; the D is unclear. The CDR3 contains 14 residues. The germline CDR1 and CDR2 sequences are GTSNPN and SVGIG (reference sequence). V lost 0 bases, J lost 1 base, and 9 bases lay in between. Here the CDR3 DNA reads TGTGCCTGGAGTGTAGTCCAGTTCCAAGAGACCCAGTACTTC. This gives the protein CAWSVVQFQETQYF.

This clone was observed a few times. CDR3 in DNA: TGCGCCAGCAGCCCGCCCGTGAGGAACACTGAAGCTTTCTTT. Its protein is CASSPPVRNTEAFF. V and J are TRBV4-1 and TRBJ1-1; D call uncertain. Germline lookup yields CDR1 MGHRA and CDR2 YSYEKL. The length of the CDR3 is 14 residues. V was cut by 4 bases and J by 1 base, with 10 bases left in between.

The CDR3 sequence is CASSYRAGSNLKAGNEQFF. The CDR3 DNA reads TGTGCCAGCAGTTACCGGGCCGGGAGTAATTTGAAAGCCGGGAATGAGCAGTTCTTC. The V gene is TRBV6-2 or TRBV6-3, the J gene TRBJ2-1; possible D gene TRBD2, 6 bases. Per the germline V gene, CDR1 is MNHEY and CDR2 is SVGEGT. The CDR3 has 19 residues. Trimming stripped 2 bases from V and 7 bases from J, with 27 bases between.

V is TRBV19 and J is TRBJ2-1, with 11 positions matching TRBD2. CDR1 is LNHDA and CDR2 is SQIVND in the germline V gene (reference sequence). The CDR3 runs 17 residues. Trimming took 3 bases from V and 3 from J; bases not matched to a gene: 7. The DNA of the CDR3 is TGTGCCAGTAGTATGAGCGCTAGCGGGGGGAACTACAATGAGCAGTTCTTC. Its translation: CASSMSASGGNYNEQFF.

CDR3 in DNA: TGTGCCAGCAGCTTAGGTTTTAGCGGCACAGATACGCAGTATTTT. This translates into CASSLGFSGTDTQYF. The V call is TRBV7-6, the J call TRBJ2-3; a weak D match, TRBD2 (5 bases). The CDR3 has 15 residues. Germline V gives CDR1 SGHVS, CDR2 FNYEAQ. The V and J ends lost 1 base and 1 base respectively, with 9 bases between them.

The J gene is TRBJ1-1, the V gene TRBV9; TRBD1 matches 8 bases. CDR3 size: 14 residues. J gave up 1 base and V 6 bases, and 5 bases lay outside the gene matches. Looked up from germline, CDR1 is SGDLS and CDR2 is YYNGEE. The CDR3 loop reads CASTWGQENTEAFF. The CDR3 region has the DNA TGTGCCAGCACCTGGGGACAGGAGAACACTGAAGCTTTCTTT.

The gene calls are TRBV5-4 and TRBJ2-7; TRBD2 matches 7 bases. The CDR3 covers 15 residues. Germline trimming cut 0 bases from V and 3 bases from J; bases unmatched to any gene: 6. Germline V CDR1 and CDR2: SGHNT, YYREEE (reference sequence). The CDR3 nucleotides read TGTGCCAGCAGCTTGGAGGCGGGAGTGGGCTACGAGCAGTACTTC. It yields the protein CASSLEAGVGYEQYF. The complete variable domain, with remaining parts taken from reference TRBV5-4 and TRBJ2-7, reads ETGVTQSPTHLIKTRGQQVTLRCSSQSGHNTVSWYQQALGQGPQFIFQYYREEENGRGNFPPRFSGLQFPNYSSELNVNALELDDSALYLCASSLEAGVGYEQYFGPGTRLTVT.